This T cell receptor beta chain emerged from a study of blood T cell repertoires in COVID-19. Background on the study: There were acute and convalescent COVID-19 samples, and they came from the United States, Italy and Spain. Sources were T cells, B-cell-depleted T cells, or PBMCs; the material itself was cDNA or gDNA.

Those who participated ranged in age from about 18 to 89 years and resided in about 24 US areas. Assignments of participants to cohorts depended upon their own reported clinical history. CDR3 size: 11 residues. CDR1 and CDR2 (germline): MDHEN, SYDVKM. Trimming removed 3 bases at V and 4 bases at J, with 3 bases between. Profiled with immunoSEQ multiplex PCR; TCRdb holds only in-frame clones, not every one. The sample gives around 250,000 clones, roughly 80% of which show up once; 5% is in the top ten. This clonotype was obtained from a middle-aged man who had been exposed to COVID-19. The chain combines TRBV28 with TRBJ1-2; no reliable D call. The source material was PBMCs or T cells enriched from blood (not recorded which). CDR3 sequence: CASSFLYGYTF. DNA of the CDR3: TGTGCCAGCAGTTTCCTCTATGGCTACACCTTC.